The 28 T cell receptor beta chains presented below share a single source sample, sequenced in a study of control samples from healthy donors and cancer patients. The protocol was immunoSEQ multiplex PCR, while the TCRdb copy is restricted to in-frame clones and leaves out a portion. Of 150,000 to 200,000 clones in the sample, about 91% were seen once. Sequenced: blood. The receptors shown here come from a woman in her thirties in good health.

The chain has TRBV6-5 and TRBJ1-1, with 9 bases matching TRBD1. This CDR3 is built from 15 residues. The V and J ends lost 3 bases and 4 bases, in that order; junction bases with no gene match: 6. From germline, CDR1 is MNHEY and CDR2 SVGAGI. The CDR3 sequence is CASSYPTGGRTEAFF. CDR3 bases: TGTGCCAGCAGTTATCCCACAGGGGGCCGCACTGAAGCTTTCTTT.

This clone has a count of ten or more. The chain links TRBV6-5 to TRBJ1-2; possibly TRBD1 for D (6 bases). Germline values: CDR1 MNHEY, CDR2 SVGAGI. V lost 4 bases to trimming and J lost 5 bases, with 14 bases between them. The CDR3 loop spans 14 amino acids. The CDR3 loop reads CASSWGEGTYGYTF. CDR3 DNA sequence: TGTGCCAGCAGTTGGGGAGAGGGGACATATGGCTACACCTTC.

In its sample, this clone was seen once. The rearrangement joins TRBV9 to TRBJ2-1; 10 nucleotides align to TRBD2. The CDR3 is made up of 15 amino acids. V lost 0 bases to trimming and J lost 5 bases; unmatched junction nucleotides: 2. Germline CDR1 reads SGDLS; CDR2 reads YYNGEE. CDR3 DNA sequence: TGTGCCAGCAGCGTAGCACTAGCGGGGCACAATGAGCAGTTCTTC. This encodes CASSVALAGHNEQFF.

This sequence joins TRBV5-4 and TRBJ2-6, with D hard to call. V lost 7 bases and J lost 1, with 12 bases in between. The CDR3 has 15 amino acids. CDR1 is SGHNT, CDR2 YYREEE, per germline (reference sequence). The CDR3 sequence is CASCPWGSGANVLTF. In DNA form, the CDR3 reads TGTGCCAGCTGCCCGTGGGGTTCTGGGGCCAACGTCCTGACTTTC.

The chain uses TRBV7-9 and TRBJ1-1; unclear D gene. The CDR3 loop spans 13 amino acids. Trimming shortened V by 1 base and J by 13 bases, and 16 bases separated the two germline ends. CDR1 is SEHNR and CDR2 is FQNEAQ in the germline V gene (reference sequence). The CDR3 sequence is CASSLGRVGDSFF. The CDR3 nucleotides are TGTGCCAGCAGCTTAGGTCGAGTCGGCGATAGTTTCTTT.

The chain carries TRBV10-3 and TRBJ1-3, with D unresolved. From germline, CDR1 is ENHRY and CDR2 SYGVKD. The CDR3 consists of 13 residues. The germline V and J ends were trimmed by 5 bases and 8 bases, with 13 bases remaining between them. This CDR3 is CAISSTREDTIYF. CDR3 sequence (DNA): TGTGCCATCAGTTCGACAAGGGAGGACACCATATATTTT.

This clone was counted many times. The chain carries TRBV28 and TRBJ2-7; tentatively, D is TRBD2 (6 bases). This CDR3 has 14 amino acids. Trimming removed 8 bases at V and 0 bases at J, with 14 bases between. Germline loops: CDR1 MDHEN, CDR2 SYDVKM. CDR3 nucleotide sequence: TGTGCCAGCTTTAGCGGCGGTCTCTCCTACGAGCAGTACTTC. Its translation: CASFSGGLSYEQYF.

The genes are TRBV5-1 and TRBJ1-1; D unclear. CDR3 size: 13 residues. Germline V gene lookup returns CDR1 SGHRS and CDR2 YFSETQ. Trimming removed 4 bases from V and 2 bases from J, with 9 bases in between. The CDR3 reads CASSPDVNTEAFF. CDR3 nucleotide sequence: TGCGCCAGCAGCCCGGATGTTAACACTGAAGCTTTCTTT.

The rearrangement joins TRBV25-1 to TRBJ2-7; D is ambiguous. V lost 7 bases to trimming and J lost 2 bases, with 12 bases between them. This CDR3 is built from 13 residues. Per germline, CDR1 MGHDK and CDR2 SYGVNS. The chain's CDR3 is CASKTDGAYEQYF. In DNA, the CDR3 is TGTGCCAGCAAAACGGACGGAGCCTACGAGCAGTACTTC.

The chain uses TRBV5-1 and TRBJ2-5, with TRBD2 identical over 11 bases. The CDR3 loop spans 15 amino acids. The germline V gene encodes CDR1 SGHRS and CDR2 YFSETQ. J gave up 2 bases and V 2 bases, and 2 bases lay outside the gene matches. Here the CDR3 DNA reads TGCGCCAGCAGCTTCGGGACTAGCGGACAAGAGACCCAGTACTTC. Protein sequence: CASSFGTSGQETQYF.

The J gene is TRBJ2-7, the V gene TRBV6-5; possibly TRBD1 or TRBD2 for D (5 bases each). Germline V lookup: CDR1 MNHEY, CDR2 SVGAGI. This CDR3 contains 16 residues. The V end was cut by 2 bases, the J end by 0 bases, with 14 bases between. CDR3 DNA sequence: TGTGCCAGCAGTTACGCAGGGAGCTTTGGCTCCTACGAGCAGTACTTC. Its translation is CASSYAGSFGSYEQYF.

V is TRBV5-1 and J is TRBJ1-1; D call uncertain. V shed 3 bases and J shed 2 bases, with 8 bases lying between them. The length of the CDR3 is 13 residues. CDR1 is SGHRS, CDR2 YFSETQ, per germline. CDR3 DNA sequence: TGCGCCAGCAGCTCACCCCAAAACACTGAAGCTTTCTTT. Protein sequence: CASSSPQNTEAFF.

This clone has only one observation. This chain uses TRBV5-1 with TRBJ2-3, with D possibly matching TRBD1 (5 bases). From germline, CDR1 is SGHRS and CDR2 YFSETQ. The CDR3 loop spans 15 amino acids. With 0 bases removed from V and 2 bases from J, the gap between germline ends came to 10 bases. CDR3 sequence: CASSLEIQATDTQYF. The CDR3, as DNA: TGCGCCAGCAGCTTGGAGATACAGGCCACAGATACGCAGTATTTT. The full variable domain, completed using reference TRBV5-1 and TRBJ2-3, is KAGVTQTPRYLIKTRGQQVTLSCSPISGHRSVSWYQQTPGQGLQFLFEYFSETQRNKGNFPGRFSGRQFSNSRSEMNVSTLELGDSALYLCASSLEIQATDTQYFGPGTRLTVL.

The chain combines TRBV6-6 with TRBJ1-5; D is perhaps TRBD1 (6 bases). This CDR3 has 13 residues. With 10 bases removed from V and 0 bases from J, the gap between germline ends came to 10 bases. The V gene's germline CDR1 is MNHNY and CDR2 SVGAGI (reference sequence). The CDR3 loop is CANGQYSNQPQHF. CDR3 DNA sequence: TGTGCCAACGGACAGTATAGCAATCAGCCCCAGCATTTT.

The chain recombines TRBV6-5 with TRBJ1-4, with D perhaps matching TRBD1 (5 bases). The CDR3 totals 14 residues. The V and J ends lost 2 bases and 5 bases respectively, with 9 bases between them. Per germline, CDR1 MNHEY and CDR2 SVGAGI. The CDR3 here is CASSYRGGNEKLFF. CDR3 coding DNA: TGTGCCAGCAGTTACAGGGGAGGAAATGAAAAACTGTTTTTT.

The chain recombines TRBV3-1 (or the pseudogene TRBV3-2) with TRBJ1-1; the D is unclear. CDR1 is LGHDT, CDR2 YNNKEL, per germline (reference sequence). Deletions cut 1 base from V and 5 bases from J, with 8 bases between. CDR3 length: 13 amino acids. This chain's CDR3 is CASSQARRTEAFF. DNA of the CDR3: TGTGCCAGCAGCCAAGCTCGGAGGACTGAAGCTTTCTTT.

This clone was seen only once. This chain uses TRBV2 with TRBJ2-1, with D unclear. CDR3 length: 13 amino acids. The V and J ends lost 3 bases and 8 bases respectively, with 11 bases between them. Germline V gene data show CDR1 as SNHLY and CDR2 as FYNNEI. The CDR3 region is CASSDQATHEQFF. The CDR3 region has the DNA TGTGCCAGCAGTGACCAGGCGACCCATGAGCAGTTCTTC.

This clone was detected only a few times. CDR3 nucleotides: TGTGCCAGCAGTAACCGGGGGGGGGACGACAATGAGCAGTTCTTC. Translation: CASSNRGGDDNEQFF. The chain uses TRBV6-6 and TRBJ2-1, with 8 bases lining up with TRBD2. J gave up 5 bases and V 5 bases, and 8 bases lay outside the gene matches. The CDR3 loop spans 15 amino acids. Germline V gene sequence: CDR1 MNHNY, CDR2 SVGAGI (reference sequence).

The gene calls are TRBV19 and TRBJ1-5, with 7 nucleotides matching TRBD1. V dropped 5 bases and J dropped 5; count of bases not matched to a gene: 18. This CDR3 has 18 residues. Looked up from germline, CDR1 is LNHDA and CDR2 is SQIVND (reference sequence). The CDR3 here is CASSHRTGLLINHQPQHF. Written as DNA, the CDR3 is TGTGCCAGTAGTCACAGGACAGGTCTACTGATAAATCATCAGCCCCAGCATTTT.

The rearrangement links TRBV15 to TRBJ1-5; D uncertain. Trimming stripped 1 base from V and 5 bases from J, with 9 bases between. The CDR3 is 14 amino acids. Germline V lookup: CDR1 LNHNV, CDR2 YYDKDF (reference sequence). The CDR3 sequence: CATSRAGRHQPQHF. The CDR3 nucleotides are TGTGCCACCAGCAGAGCTGGCAGGCATCAGCCCCAGCATTTT.

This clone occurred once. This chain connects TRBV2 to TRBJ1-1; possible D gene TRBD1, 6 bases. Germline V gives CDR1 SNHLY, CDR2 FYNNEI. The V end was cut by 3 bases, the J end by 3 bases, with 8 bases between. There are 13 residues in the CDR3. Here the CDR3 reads CASSDYRDTEAFF. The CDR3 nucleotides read TGTGCCAGCAGTGACTACAGGGACACTGAAGCTTTCTTT. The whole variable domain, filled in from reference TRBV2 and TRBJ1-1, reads EPEVTQTPSHQVTQMGQEVILRCVPISNHLYFYWYRQILGQKVEFLVSFYNNEISEKSEIFDDQFSVERPDGSNFTLKIRSTKLEDSAMYFCASSDYRDTEAFFGQGTRLTVV.

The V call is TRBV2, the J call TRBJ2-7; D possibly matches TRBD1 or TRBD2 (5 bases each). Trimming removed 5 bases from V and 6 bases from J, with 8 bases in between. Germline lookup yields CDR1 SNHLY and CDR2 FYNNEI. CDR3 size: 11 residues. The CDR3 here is CASSLGTEQYF. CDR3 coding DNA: TGTGCCAGCAGTTTAGGGACCGAGCAGTACTTC.

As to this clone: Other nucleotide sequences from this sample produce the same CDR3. In nucleotides, the CDR3 is TGTGCCAGCTCACCAAACTCCTACAATGAGCAGTTCTTC. It encodes CASSPNSYNEQFF. This chain connects TRBV18 to TRBJ2-1; D is undetermined. Germline CDR1 reads KGHSH; CDR2 reads LQKENI. Between the trimmed V and J ends, which lost 2 bases and 0 bases, there was a span of 2 bases. This CDR3 has 13 amino acids. Looking up the rest from reference TRBV18 and TRBJ2-1 gives the full variable domain: NAGVMQNPRHLVRRRGQEARLRCSPMKGHSHVYWYRQLPEEGLKFMVYLQKENIIDESGMPKERFSAEFPKEGPSILRIQQVVRGDSAAYFCASSPNSYNEQFFGPGTRLTVL.

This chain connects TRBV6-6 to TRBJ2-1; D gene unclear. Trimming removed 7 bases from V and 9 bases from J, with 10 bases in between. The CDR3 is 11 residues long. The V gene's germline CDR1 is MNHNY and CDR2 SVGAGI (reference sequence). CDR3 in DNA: TGTGCCAGCACTGCTTCTATTGAGCAGTTCTTC. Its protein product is CASTASIEQFF.

The CDR3 DNA reads as TGTGCCAGCAGTTTCGGCTCGAAGCGGACACGCTACGAGCAGTACTTC. It codes for CASSFGSKRTRYEQYF. The rearrangement uses TRBV28 and TRBJ2-7; D is tentatively TRBD1 or TRBD2 (5 bases each). V was clipped by 3 bases and J by 3 bases, with 18 bases between them. This CDR3 region has 16 residues. The V gene's germline CDR1 is MDHEN and CDR2 SYDVKM.

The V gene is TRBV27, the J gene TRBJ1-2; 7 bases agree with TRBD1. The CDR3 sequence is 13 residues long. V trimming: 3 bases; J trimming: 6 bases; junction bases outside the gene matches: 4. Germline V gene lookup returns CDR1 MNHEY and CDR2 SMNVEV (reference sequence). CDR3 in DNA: TGTGCCAGCAGTTTTCCAGGGGGAGATGGCTACACCTTC. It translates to CASSFPGGDGYTF.

CDR3 nucleotides: TGTGCCAGCAGTTACCGCGGGAGTTCCTACAATGAGCAGTTCTTC. It translates to CASSYRGSSYNEQFF. The rearrangement links TRBV27 to TRBJ2-1; 7 bases match TRBD2. The germline V gene encodes CDR1 MNHEY and CDR2 SMNVEV (reference sequence). Unmatched junction bases numbered 4, after V lost 4 bases and J lost 1 base. The CDR3 loop spans 15 amino acids.

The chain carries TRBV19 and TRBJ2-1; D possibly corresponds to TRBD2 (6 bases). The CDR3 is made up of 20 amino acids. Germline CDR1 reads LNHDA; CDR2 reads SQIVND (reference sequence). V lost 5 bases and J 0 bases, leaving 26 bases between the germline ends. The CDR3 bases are TGTGCCAGTAGTGTGACGACATTGGACGCAAGGAGGGGCTCCTACAATGAGCAGTTCTTC. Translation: CASSVTTLDARRGSYNEQFF.